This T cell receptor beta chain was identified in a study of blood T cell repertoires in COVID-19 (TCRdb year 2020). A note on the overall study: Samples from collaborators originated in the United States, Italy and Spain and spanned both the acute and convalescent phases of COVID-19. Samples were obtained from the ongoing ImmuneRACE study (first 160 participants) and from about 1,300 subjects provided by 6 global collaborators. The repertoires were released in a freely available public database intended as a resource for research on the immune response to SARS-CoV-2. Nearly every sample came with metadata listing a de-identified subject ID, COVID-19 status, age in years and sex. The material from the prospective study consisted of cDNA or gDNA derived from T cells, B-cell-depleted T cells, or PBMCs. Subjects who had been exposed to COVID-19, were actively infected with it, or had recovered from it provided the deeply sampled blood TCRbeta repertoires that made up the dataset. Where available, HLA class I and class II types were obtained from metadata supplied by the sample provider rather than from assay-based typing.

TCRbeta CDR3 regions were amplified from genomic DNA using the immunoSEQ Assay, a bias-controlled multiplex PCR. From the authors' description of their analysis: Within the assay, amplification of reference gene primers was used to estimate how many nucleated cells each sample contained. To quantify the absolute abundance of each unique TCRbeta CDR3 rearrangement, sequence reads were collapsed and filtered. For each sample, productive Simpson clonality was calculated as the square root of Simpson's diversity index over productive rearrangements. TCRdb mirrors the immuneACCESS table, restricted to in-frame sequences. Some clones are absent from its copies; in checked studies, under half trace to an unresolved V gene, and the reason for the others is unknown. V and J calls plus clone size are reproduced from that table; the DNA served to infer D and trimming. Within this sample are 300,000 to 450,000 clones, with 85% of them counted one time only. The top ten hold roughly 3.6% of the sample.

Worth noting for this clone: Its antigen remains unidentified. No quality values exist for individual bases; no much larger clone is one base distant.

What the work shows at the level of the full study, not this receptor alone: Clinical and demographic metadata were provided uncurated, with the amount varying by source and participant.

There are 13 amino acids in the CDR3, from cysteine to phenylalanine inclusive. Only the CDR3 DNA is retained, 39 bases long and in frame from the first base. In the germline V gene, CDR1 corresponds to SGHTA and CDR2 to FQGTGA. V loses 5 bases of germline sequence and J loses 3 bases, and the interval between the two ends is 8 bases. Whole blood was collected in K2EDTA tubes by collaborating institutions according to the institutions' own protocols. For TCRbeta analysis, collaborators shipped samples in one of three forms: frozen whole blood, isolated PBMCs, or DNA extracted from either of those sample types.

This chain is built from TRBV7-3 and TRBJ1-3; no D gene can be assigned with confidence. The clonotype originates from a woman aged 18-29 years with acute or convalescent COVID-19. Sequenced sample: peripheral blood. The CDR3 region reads CASSRGLGNTIYF. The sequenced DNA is TGTGCCAGCAGCCGGGGTCTTGGAAACACCATATATTTT.